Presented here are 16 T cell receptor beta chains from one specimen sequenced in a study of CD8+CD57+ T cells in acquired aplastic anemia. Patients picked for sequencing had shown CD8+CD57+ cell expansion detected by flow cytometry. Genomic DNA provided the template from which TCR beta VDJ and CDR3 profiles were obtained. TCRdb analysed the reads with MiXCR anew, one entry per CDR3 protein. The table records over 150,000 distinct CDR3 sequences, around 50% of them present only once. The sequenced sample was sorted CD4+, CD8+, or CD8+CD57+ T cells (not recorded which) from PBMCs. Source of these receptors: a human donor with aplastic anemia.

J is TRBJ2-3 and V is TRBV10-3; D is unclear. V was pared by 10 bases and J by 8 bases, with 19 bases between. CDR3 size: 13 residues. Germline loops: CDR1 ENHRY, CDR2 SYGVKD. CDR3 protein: CASITPDLATQYF. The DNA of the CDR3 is TGTGCCAGCATAACGCCGGATTTGGCTACGCAGTATTTT.

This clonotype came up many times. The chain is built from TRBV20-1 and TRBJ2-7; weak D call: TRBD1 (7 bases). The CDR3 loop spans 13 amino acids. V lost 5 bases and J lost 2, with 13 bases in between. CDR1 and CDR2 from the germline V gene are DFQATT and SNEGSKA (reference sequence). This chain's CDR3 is CSADRGTAYEQYF. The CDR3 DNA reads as TGCAGTGCTGACCGGGGGACAGCCTACGAGCAGTACTTC.

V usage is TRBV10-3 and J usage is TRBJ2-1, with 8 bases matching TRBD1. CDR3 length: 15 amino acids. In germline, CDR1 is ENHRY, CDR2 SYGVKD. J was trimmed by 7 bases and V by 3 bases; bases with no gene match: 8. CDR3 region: CAISDWTGMGNEQFF. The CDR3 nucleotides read TGTGCCATCAGTGATTGGACAGGGATGGGGAATGAGCAGTTCTTC.

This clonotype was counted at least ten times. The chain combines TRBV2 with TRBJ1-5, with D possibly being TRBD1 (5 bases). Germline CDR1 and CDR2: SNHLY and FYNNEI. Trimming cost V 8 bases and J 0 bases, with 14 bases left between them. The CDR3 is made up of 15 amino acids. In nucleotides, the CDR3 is TGTGCCAGCTCCCCCGGGGGGTATAGCAATCAGCCCCAGCATTTT. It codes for CASSPGGYSNQPQHF.

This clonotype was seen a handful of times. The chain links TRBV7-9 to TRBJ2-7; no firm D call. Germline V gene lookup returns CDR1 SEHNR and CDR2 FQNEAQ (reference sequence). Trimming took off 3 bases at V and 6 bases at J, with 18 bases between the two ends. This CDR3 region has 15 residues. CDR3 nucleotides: TGTGCCAGCAGCTTCGTTCGCTCGCAGGATTCCGAGCAGTACTTC. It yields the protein CASSFVRSQDSEQYF. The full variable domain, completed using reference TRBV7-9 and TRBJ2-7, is DTGVSQNPRHKITKRGQNVTFRCDPISEHNRLYWYRQTLGQGPEFLTYFQNEAQLEKSRLLSDRFSAERPKGSFSTLEIQRTEQGDSAMYLCASSFVRSQDSEQYFGPGTRLTVT.

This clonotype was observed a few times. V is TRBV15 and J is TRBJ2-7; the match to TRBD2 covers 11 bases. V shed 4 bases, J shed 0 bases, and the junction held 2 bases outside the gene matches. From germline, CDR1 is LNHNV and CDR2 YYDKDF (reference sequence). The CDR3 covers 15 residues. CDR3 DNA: TGTGCCACCAGCATCACTAGCGGGGGCTCCTACGAGCAGTACTTC. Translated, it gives CATSITSGGSYEQYF.

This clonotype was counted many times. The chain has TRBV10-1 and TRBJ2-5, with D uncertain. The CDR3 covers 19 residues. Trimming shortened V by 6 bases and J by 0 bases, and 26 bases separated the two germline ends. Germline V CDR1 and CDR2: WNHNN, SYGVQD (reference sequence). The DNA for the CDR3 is TGCGCCAGCAGCGATATCCCTCTTCTCCCAAACAAGGACCAAGAGACCCAGTACTTC. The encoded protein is CASSDIPLLPNKDQETQYF.

In DNA, the CDR3 is TGTGCCAGCAAGGGCCCCGGGGACTCCTACGAGCAGTACTTC. This codes for CASKGPGDSYEQYF. This chain uses TRBV7-3 with TRBJ2-7; D is perhaps TRBD2 (5 bases). Trimming removed 7 bases from V and 0 bases from J, with 13 bases in between. The CDR3 sequence is 14 residues long. Germline V gene data show CDR1 as SGHTA and CDR2 as FQGTGA.

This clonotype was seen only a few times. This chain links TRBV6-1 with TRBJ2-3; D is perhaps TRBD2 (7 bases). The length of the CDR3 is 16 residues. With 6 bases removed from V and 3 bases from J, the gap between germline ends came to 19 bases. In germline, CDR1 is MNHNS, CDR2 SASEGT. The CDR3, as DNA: TGTGCCAGCAGAGAGCGTGGGGGGGCAGGAACAGATACGCAGTATTTT. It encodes CASRERGGAGTDTQYF.

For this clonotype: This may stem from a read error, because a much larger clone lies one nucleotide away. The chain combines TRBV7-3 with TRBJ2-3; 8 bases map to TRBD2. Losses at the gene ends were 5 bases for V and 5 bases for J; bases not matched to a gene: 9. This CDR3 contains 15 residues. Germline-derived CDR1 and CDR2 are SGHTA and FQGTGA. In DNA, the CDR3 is TGTGCCAGCAGCCTTCCAGCGGGGGCGGGAGATACGCAGTATTTT. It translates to CASSLPAGAGDTQYF. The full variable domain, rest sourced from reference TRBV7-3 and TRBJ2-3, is GAGVSQTPSNKVTEKGKYVELRCDPISGHTALYWYRQSLGQGPEFLIYFQGTGAADDSGLPNDRFFAVRPEGSVSTLKIQRTERGDSAVYLCASSLPAGAGDTQYFGPGTRLTVL.

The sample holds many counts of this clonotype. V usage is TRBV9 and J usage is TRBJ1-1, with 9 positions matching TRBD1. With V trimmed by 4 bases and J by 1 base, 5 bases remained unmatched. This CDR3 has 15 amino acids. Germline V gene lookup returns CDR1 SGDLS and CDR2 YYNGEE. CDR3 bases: TGTGCCAGCAGCTCAGGGACAGGGACGAACACTGAAGCTTTCTTT. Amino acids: CASSSGTGTNTEAFF.

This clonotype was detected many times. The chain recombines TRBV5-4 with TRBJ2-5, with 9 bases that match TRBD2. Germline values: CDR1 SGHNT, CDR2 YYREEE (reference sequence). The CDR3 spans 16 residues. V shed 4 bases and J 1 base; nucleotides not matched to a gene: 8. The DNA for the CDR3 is TGTGCCAGCAGCGCGGGACGAGCGGGGGGCCAAGAGACCCAGTACTTC. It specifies CASSAGRAGGQETQYF.

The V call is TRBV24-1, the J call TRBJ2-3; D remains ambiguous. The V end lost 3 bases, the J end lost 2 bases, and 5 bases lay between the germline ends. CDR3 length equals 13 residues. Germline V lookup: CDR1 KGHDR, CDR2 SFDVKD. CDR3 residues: CATSDGHTDTQYF. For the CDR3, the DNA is TGTGCCACCAGTGATGGCCACACAGATACGCAGTATTTT.

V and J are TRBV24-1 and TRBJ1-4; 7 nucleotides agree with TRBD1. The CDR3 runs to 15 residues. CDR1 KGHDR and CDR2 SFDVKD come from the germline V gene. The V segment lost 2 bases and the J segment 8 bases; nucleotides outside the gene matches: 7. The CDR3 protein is CATSDSGQAQEKLFF. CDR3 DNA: TGTGCCACCAGTGATTCCGGACAGGCCCAGGAAAAACTGTTTTTT.

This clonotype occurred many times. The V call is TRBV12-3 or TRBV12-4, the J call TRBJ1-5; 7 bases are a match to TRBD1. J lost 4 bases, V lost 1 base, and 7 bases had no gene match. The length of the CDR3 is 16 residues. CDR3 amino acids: CASSLVARGPNQPQHF. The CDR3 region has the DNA TGTGCCAGCAGTTTAGTGGCAAGGGGGCCAAATCAGCCCCAGCATTTT.

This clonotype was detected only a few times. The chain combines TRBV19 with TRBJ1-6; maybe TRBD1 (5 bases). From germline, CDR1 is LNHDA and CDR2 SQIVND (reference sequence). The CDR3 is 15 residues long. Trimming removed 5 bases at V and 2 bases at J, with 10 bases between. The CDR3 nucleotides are TGTGCCAGTAGTGCAGGGTTCGCCTATAATTCACCCCTCCACTTT. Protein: CASSAGFAYNSPLHF.